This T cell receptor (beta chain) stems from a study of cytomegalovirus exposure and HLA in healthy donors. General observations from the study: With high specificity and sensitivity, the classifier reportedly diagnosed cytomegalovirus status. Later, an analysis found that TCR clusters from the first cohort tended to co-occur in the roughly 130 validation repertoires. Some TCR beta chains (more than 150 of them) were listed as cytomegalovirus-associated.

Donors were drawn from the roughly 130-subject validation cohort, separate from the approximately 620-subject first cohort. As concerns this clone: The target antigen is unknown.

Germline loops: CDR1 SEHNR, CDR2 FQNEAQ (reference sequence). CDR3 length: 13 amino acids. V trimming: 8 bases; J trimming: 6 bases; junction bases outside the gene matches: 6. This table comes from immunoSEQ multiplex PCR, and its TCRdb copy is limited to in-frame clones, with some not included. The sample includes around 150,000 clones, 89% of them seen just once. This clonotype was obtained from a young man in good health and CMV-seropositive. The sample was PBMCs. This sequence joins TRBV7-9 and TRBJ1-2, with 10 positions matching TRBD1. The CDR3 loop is CASGQGDLHGYTF. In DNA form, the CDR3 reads TGTGCCAGCGGACAGGGGGATCTACATGGCTACACCTTC.